These 12 T cell receptor beta chains share one sample of origin, sequenced in a study of tumor-infiltrating lymphocytes in primary liver carcinoma. The authors made TCR beta cDNA from around 500 ng total RNA with a constant-region primer. Researchers made the TCR beta libraries by running three nested multiplex PCR rounds with slightly modified ARM-PCR. The first two PCR rounds used TRBV1-TRBV30 forward primers with a C-beta reverse primer, about 10 cycles each. TCRdb used MiXCR to reprocess the multiplex PCR reads, holding one entry per CDR3 protein. The sample lists approximately 100,000 distinct CDR3 sequences, approximately 70% seen once, with 10% to 15% in the top ten. Without any cell sorting, about 18-30 mg of bulk tissue yielded co-extracted RNA and DNA. Sequenced: liver tumor tissue from sampling region 2. Subset here: tumor region T2, inferior pole. The receptors stem from a woman aged 55 to 70 with primary liver carcinoma and hepatitis B virus infection.

Comment on this clonotype: A much larger clone lies a single base off, so this may be a read error. J is TRBJ2-1 and V is TRBV28, with 12 bases identical to TRBD2. Germline assignment: CDR1 MDHEN and CDR2 SYDVKM. The CDR3 is made up of 18 amino acids. Losses at the gene ends were 4 bases for V and 2 bases for J; bases not matched to a gene: 9. The CDR3 here is CASSSNRLAGGAYNEQFF. The CDR3 DNA follows: TGTGCCAGCAGTTCTAATCGTCTAGCGGGAGGGGCCTACAATGAGCAGTTCTTC.

Regarding this clonotype: One junction end does not reproduce the germline sequence, and a read error may be involved. This chain links TRBV13 with TRBJ1-1; perhaps TRBD1 as D (5 bases). CDR1 is PRHDT, CDR2 FYEKMQ, per germline (reference sequence). This CDR3 contains 15 residues. CDR3 sequence reads: CANSRSRGGNTEAFF. The CDR3 DNA reads TGCGCCAACAGCCGATCTAGGGGCGGGAACACTGAAGCTTTCTTT.

As for this clonotype: This may stem from a read error, because a much larger clone lies one nucleotide away. The CDR3 reads CASRRGVEADTQYF. In nucleotides, the CDR3 is TGTGCCAGCAGACGCGGGGTCGAGGCAGATACGCAGTATTTT. The chain joins TRBV6-6 to TRBJ2-3; possibly TRBD2 for D (6 bases). The V gene lost 6 bases and the J gene lost 4 bases, with 14 bases spanning the gap. The CDR3 extends over 14 amino acids. Germline lookup yields CDR1 MNHNY and CDR2 SVGAGI (reference sequence).

On this clonotype: A much larger clone differs by one base, so this may be a read error. Here the CDR3 omits its conserved ending phenylalanine or tryptophan, so a read error is the likely source. V is TRBV6-5 and J is TRBJ2-5; 12 bases line up with TRBD2. The CDR3 consists of 15 residues. The V gene's germline CDR1 is MNHEY and CDR2 SVGAGI. V shed 6 bases, J shed 5 bases, and the junction held 7 bases outside the gene matches. The CDR3 sequence: CASSRQTSGSETQYS. The CDR3 DNA reads as TGTGCCAGCAGCCGACAGACTAGCGGGAGCGAGACCCAGTACTCC.

This clonotype showed up many times. The V call is TRBV7-9, the J call TRBJ1-5; D unresolved. The length of the CDR3 is 12 residues. Looked up from germline, CDR1 is SEHNR and CDR2 is FQNEAQ (reference sequence). Trimming removed 3 bases from V and 7 bases from J, with 7 bases in between. CDR3 sequence (DNA): TGTGCCAGCAGCTTGGGGTCCCAGCCCCAGCATTTT. Translation: CASSLGSQPQHF. Full variable domain (outside the CDR3, taken from reference TRBV7-9 and TRBJ1-5): DTGVSQNPRHKITKRGQNVTFRCDPISEHNRLYWYRQTLGQGPEFLTYFQNEAQLEKSRLLSDRFSAERPKGSFSTLEIQRTEQGDSAMYLCASSLGSQPQHFGDGTRLSIL.

The chain couples TRBV28 to TRBJ2-1; 12 nucleotides agree with TRBD2. With V trimmed by 6 bases and J by 4 bases, 1 base remained unmatched. The CDR3 extends over 14 amino acids. Germline CDR1 reads MDHEN; CDR2 reads SYDVKM. The CDR3 spells CASSGLAGYNEQFF. The CDR3 DNA is TGTGCCAGCAGCGGACTAGCGGGGTACAATGAGCAGTTCTTC. Variable domain in full (rest from reference TRBV28 and TRBJ2-1): DVKVTQSSRYLVKRTGEKVFLECVQDMDHENMFWYRQDPGLGLRLIYFSYDVKMKEKGDIPEGYSVSREKKERFSLILESASTNQTSMYLCASSGLAGYNEQFFGPGTRLTVL.

Concerning this clonotype: One junction end does not reproduce the germline sequence, and a read error may be involved. The chain links TRBV14 to TRBJ2-5, with D unclear. Germline CDR1 SGHDN, CDR2 FVKESK. This CDR3 is 16 amino acids long. The CDR3 DNA sequence: TGTGCCAGCAGCCAAGATCCCCACCCCCACCAAGAGACCCAGTGCTTC. It translates to CASSQDPHPHQETQCF.

A remark on this clonotype: It is likely a read error, because the conserved phenylalanine at the end of the CDR3 is missing. The DNA is omitted, as the CDR3 cannot be located on it reliably, and the CDR3 follows TCRdb's listing. The chain recombines TRBV11-3 with TRBJ2-1. 15 amino acids form the CDR3, both terminal residues included. Germline V gene data show CDR1 as SGHNT and CDR2 as YENEEA. Here the CDR3 reads CASSLGVGSYNEHFL.

Notes on this clonotype: Being one base from a much bigger clone, this may be a read error. The conserved phenylalanine or tryptophan is not found at the CDR3 terminus, so this likely reflects a read error. The J gene is TRBJ1-1, the V gene TRBV7-9, with TRBD1 identical over 8 bases. Germline-derived CDR1 and CDR2 are SEHNR and FQNEAQ (reference sequence). This CDR3 region has 14 residues. The ends lost 0 bases at V and 8 bases at J; junction bases unmatched: 5. The chain's CDR3 is CASSLAGQGSEAFL. The CDR3 DNA sequence: TGTGCCAGCAGCTTAGCCGGACAGGGCTCCGAAGCTTTCTTA.

A remark on this clonotype: This CDR3 is missing its conserved last phenylalanine or tryptophan, likely due to a read error. J is TRBJ2-1 and V is TRBV11-2; D could derive from TRBD1 or TRBD2 (6 bases each). CDR3 length: 14 residues. Looked up from germline, CDR1 is SGHAT and CDR2 is FQNNGV. This CDR3 is CASSLEPGANEQFL. CDR3 DNA: TGTGCCAGTAGCTTAGAACCGGGGGCTAATGAGCAGTTCCTC.

With regard to this clonotype: This may be a read error: a much more frequent sequence differs by one nucleotide. The rearrangement links TRBV28 to TRBJ2-1, with 7 positions matching TRBD1. Germline V gives CDR1 MDHEN, CDR2 SYDVKM. The CDR3 sequence is 14 residues long. CDR3 in amino acids: CVSSSTKGGDEQFF. As DNA, the CDR3 is TGTGTCAGCAGCTCGACCAAAGGGGGCGATGAGCAGTTCTTC.

This clonotype was picked up a small number of times. The chain has TRBV2 and TRBJ2-7; D may be TRBD1 (6 bases). Trimming removed 7 bases at V and 0 bases at J, with 13 bases between. The CDR3 loop spans 14 amino acids. Per germline, CDR1 SNHLY and CDR2 FYNNEI. CDR3 sequence: CASKKQGDSYEQYF. Here the CDR3 DNA reads TGTGCCAGCAAAAAACAGGGAGACTCCTACGAGCAGTACTTC.